This T cell receptor (beta chain) was sequenced in a study of post-analysis software for immune sequencing data. Across the whole study: Both relapsing-remitting and secondary progressive multiple sclerosis featured among the disease courses, as did progressive-relapsing multiple sclerosis. Findings and caveats of the study: The authors found that F measure strongly co-clustered same-batch samples. The normalized Chao1 diversity of multiple sclerosis patients was significantly lower than that of controls. Elevated frequency relative to controls characterized four or five TRBV segments in patients, TRBV5-6, TRBV5-1 and TRBV20-1 among them.

Each TCR beta cDNA library carried unique molecular identifiers. Researchers reported roughly 0.5 million cDNA molecules coming from approximately 0.91 to 9.4 million T cells. TCRdb ran MiXCR on the PCR reads and lists one entry per CDR3 protein. The data contain around 710,000 distinct CDR3 sequences, just over 45% of them seen just once; the ten biggest clones take up 4% to 5%. The V gene lost 5 bases and the J gene lost 3 bases, with 13 bases spanning the gap. The V gene's germline CDR1 is SEHNR and CDR2 FQNEAQ (reference sequence). The length of the CDR3 is 14 residues. As regards this clonotype: What it binds is not known.

The sequencing sample was made of blood. This chain joins TRBV7-9 and TRBJ1-1; tentatively, D is TRBD1 (6 bases). The receptor was derived from a girl under 18 with multiple sclerosis. This CDR3 reads CASSPPPGDTEAFF. The CDR3 nucleotides read TGTGCCAGCAGCCCCCCCCCAGGGGACACTGAAGCTTTCTTT. Variable domain in full (rest from reference TRBV7-9 and TRBJ1-1): DTGVSQNPRHKITKRGQNVTFRCDPISEHNRLYWYRQTLGQGPEFLTYFQNEAQLEKSRLLSDRFSAERPKGSFSTLEIQRTEQGDSAMYLCASSPPPGDTEAFFGQGTRLTVV.